This T cell receptor (beta chain) was obtained from a study of CXCR3-negative and CXCR3-positive naive CD8 T cells. Study-wide background: The libraries together contributed 120 million to 150 million TRB reads, each supplying about 1.5 +/- 0.3 million.

Sorting was done in triplicate for each CD8+ T cell subset (300,000 cells each). Looked up from germline, CDR1 is SQVTM and CDR2 is ANQGSEA. The CDR3 extends over 13 amino acids. The study made its TRB cDNA libraries by 5' RACE, adding UMI labels. TCRdb re-called the 5' RACE reads; every CDR3 protein appears as one record, without DNA. The sample data list approximately 45,000 distinct CDR3 sequences. With regard to this clonotype: Its antigen is still unknown.

Overall study results and limits: No difference in surface CD5 was seen between naive subsets, and TCR strength was inferred from TRB CDR3 properties. Comparably high diversity was seen in both naive subsets, and much lower diversity in memory CD8+ cells.

The sequenced sample consisted of memory CD8+ T cells from blood. The TCR comes from a human donor in good health. Some clones in this sample may be carry-over from other donors' samples. This sequence joins TRBV29-1 and TRBJ2-1. CDR3 residues: CSGRRGNYNEQFF.